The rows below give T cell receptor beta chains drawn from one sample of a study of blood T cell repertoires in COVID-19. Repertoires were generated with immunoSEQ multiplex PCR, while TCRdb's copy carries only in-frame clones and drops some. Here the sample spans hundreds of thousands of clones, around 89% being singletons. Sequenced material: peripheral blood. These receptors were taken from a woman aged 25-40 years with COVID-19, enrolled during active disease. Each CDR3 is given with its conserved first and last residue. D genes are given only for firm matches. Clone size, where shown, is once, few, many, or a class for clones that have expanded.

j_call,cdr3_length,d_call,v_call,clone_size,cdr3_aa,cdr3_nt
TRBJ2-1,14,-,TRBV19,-,CASSIRQSYNEQFF,TGTGCCAGTAGTATTCGACAGTCCTACAATGAGCAGTTCTTC
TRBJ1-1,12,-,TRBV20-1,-,CSASSDSTEAFF,TGCAGTGCTAGTTCCGATAGCACTGAAGCTTTCTTT
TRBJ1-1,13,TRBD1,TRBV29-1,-,CSAGDRDDTEAFF,TGCAGCGCCGGGGACAGGGACGACACTGAAGCTTTCTTT
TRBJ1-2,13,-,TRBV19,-,CASSSSGGYGYTF,TGTGCCAGTAGTAGTTCCGGGGGCTATGGCTACACCTTC
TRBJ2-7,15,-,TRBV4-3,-,CASSQERWERHGLYF,TGCGCCAGCAGCCAAGAAAGGTGGGAGCGACACGGACTGTACTTC
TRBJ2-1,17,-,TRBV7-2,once,CASSLTVRGASYNEQFF,TGTGCCAGCAGCTTAACGGTCCGGGGGGCGTCCTACAATGAGCAGTTCTTC
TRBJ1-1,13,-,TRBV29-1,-,CSVQKGGNTEAFF,TGCAGCGTTCAGAAAGGGGGGAACACTGAAGCTTTCTTT
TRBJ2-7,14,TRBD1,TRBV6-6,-,CASSYGTGPYEQYF,TGTGCCAGCAGTTACGGGACAGGCCCCTACGAGCAGTACTTC
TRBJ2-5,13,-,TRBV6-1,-,CASSEPAGKTQYF,TGTGCCAGCAGTGAACCGGCCGGGAAGACCCAGTACTTC
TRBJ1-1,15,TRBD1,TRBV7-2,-,CASSLPRPGGPEAFF,TGTGCCAGCAGCTTACCGAGGCCAGGGGGCCCCGAAGCTTTCTTT
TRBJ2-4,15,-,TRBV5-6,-,CASSPNTGYKNIQYF,TGTGCCAGCAGCCCGAACACAGGATACAAAAACATTCAGTACTTC
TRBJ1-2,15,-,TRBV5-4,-,CASSLDTRRNYGYTF,TGTGCCAGCAGCTTGGACACGAGGAGGAACTATGGCTACACCTTC
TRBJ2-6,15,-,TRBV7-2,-,CASSFRAAGANVLTF,TGTGCCAGCAGTTTCAGGGCCGCCGGGGCCAACGTCCTGACTTTC
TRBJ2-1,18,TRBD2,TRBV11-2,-,CASSLDLGASGRYNEQFF,TGTGCCAGCAGCTTAGATCTCGGTGCTAGCGGGAGGTACAATGAGCAGTTCTTC
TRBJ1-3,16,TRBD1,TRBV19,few,CASSAIDRGGGNTIYF,TGTGCCAGTAGTGCAATCGACAGGGGTGGTGGAAACACCATATATTTT
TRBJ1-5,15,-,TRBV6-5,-,CASSYSGRSNQPQHF,TGTGCCAGCAGTTACAGCGGGAGGAGCAATCAGCCCCAGCATTTT
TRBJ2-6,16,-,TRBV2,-,CASSEQGTSGANVLTF,TGTGCCAGCAGTGAGCAGGGGACCTCTGGGGCCAACGTCCTGACTTTC
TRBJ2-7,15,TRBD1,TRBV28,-,CASRYRGRRGYEQYF,TGTGCCAGCAGATACAGGGGGCGCAGAGGGTACGAGCAGTACTTC
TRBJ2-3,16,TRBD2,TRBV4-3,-,CASSLKLAGEGNTQYF,TGCGCCAGCAGCCTTAAACTAGCGGGAGAAGGGAATACGCAGTATTTT
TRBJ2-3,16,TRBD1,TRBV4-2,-,CASSKTGDSWTDTQYF,TGTGCCAGCAGCAAGACAGGGGACAGTTGGACAGATACGCAGTATTTT
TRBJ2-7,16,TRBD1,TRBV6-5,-,CASSYSRTGGRYEQYF,TGTGCCAGCAGTTACTCGAGGACAGGGGGAAGGTACGAGCAGTACTTC
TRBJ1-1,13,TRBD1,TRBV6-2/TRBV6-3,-,CASSYTGGTEAFF,TGTGCCAGCAGCTATACAGGGGGCACTGAAGCTTTCTTT
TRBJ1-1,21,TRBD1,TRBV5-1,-,CASSLGVFGTGQLPMNTEAFF,TGCGCCAGCAGCTTGGGTGTTTTTGGGACAGGACAATTACCTATGAACACTGAAGCTTTCTTT
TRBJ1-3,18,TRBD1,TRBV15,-,CATSRSRTGARSGNTIYF,TGTGCCACCAGCAGATCCCGGACAGGGGCGCGATCTGGAAACACCATATATTTT
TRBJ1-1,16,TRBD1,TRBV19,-,CASSERTGWGNTEAFF,TGTGCCAGTAGTGAGCGGACAGGGTGGGGAAACACTGAAGCTTTCTTT
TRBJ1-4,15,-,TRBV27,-,CASSLSAGAGEKLFF,TGTGCCAGCAGTTTATCTGCGGGGGCAGGAGAAAAACTGTTTTTT
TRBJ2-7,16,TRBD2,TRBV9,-,CASSVGAGTSGGGQYF,TGTGCCAGCAGCGTAGGAGCAGGGACTAGCGGGGGGGGACAGTACTTC
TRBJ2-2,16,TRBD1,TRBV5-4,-,CASSAGQGVNTGELFF,TGTGCCAGCAGCGCGGGACAGGGGGTCAATACCGGGGAGCTGTTTTTT
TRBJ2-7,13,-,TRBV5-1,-,CASSFSGTYEQYF,TGCGCCAGCAGCTTCTCAGGCACCTACGAGCAGTACTTC
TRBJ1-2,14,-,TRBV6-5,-,CASSYSRQQGGYTF,TGTGCCAGCAGTTACTCGAGGCAACAGGGTGGCTACACCTTC
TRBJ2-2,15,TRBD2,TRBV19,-,CASSILAVNTGELFF,TGTGCCAGTAGTATACTAGCGGTGAACACCGGGGAGCTGTTTTTT
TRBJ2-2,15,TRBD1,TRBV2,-,CASSGTGANTGELFF,TGTGCCAGCAGTGGGACAGGGGCGAACACCGGGGAGCTGTTTTTT
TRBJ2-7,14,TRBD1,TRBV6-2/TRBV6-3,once,CASSPGQGGYEQYF,TGTGCCAGCAGTCCCGGACAGGGGGGGTACGAGCAGTACTTC